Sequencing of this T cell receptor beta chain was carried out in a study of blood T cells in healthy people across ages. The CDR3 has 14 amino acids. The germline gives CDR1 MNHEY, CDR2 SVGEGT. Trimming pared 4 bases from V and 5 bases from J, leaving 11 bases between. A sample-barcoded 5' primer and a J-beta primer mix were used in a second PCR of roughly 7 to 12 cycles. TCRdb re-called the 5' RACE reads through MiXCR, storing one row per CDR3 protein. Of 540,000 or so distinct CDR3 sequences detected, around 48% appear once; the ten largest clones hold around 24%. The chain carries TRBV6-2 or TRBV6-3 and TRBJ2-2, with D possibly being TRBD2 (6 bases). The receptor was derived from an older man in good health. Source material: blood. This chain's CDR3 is CASSWAGKTGELFF. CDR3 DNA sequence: TGTGCCAGCAGTTGGGCGGGAAAGACCGGGGAGCTGTTTTTT.